Listed below are T cell receptor beta chains from one sample, sequenced in a study of cytomegalovirus exposure and HLA in healthy donors. Produced via immunoSEQ multiplex PCR; TCRdb's table is partial and in-frame only. The table has around 160,000 clones, approximately 84% seen once. The sequenced sample consisted of PBMCs. The origin of the receptors is a man aged 30 to 45 in good health and CMV-seropositive. The CDR3 runs from the conserved cysteine through the conserved F or W. A D gene is named only where the DNA matches it firmly. Clone size is not always given. Where it is, it says once, few, many or a class for expanded clones.

D gene	V gene	CDR3 length	J gene	clone size	CDR3 protein	CDR3 DNA
-	TRBV7-9	16	TRBJ2-3	-	CASSLVQSVRTDTQYF	TGTGCCAGCAGCTTAGTTCAGTCTGTTCGCACAGATACGCAGTATTTT
TRBD1	TRBV30	12	TRBJ2-1	-	CAWSTGELVQFF	TGTGCCTGGTCGACAGGGGAACTGGTGCAGTTCTTC
-	TRBV11-3	15	TRBJ2-2	-	CASSVSGGTTGELFF	TGTGCCAGCAGCGTATCCGGCGGGACCACCGGGGAGCTGTTTTTT
TRBD2	TRBV7-9	17	TRBJ2-2	-	CASSPAASGENTGELFF	TGTGCCAGCAGCCCAGCGGCTAGCGGGGAGAACACCGGGGAGCTGTTTTTT
-	TRBV12-1	15	TRBJ2-7	-	CASTDLRTGSDEQYF	TGTGCCAGCACCGATCTAAGGACAGGGAGCGACGAGCAGTACTTC
TRBD1	TRBV7-8	16	TRBJ1-1	-	CASSVRNRGQRTEAFF	TGTGCCAGCAGCGTGCGAAACAGGGGGCAGAGGACTGAAGCTTTCTTT
-	TRBV30	15	TRBJ1-1	-	CAWSRQALMNTEAFF	TGTGCCTGGAGCCGACAGGCTTTGATGAACACTGAAGCTTTCTTT
TRBD1	TRBV7-9	15	TRBJ2-2	-	CASSFGTGGTGELFF	TGTGCCAGCAGCTTTGGGACAGGGGGCACCGGGGAGCTGTTTTTT
-	TRBV30	13	TRBJ2-7	-	CAWSGAGAYEQYF	TGTGCCTGGAGTGGCGCCGGGGCCTACGAGCAGTACTTC
TRBD2	TRBV10-2	15	TRBJ2-7	-	CASRELAGSFYEQYF	TGCGCCAGCAGAGAACTAGCGGGAAGTTTCTACGAGCAGTACTTC
-	TRBV15	14	TRBJ2-7	-	CATSRDRGAGEQYF	TGTGCCACCAGCAGAGATCGGGGGGCCGGAGAGCAGTACTTC
-	TRBV5-4	13	TRBJ2-2	-	CASSWGTPGELFF	TGTGCCAGCAGCTGGGGGACTCCCGGGGAGCTGTTTTTT
-	TRBV28	14	TRBJ1-2	-	CASVTQRTNYGYTF	TGTGCCAGTGTGACACAGAGAACTAACTATGGCTACACCTTC
TRBD1	TRBV13	14	TRBJ1-2	-	CASSLTGGHYGYTF	TGTGCCAGCAGCTTAACAGGGGGCCACTATGGCTACACCTTC
TRBD1	TRBV9	14	TRBJ2-7	-	CASSTLRDSYEQYF	TGTGCCAGCAGCACTCTCAGGGACAGCTACGAGCAGTACTTC
-	TRBV11-3	13	TRBJ2-2	few	CASSNRRTGELFF	TGTGCCAGCAGTAATCGTCGCACCGGGGAGCTGTTTTTT
-	TRBV27	17	TRBJ2-2	-	CASSLIRSGHVPGELFF	TGTGCCAGCAGTCTCATACGCTCGGGACACGTTCCCGGGGAGCTGTTTTTT
TRBD2	TRBV5-4	14	TRBJ2-7	-	CASSPSGARPEQYF	TGTGCCAGCAGCCCTAGCGGAGCCAGGCCCGAGCAGTACTTC